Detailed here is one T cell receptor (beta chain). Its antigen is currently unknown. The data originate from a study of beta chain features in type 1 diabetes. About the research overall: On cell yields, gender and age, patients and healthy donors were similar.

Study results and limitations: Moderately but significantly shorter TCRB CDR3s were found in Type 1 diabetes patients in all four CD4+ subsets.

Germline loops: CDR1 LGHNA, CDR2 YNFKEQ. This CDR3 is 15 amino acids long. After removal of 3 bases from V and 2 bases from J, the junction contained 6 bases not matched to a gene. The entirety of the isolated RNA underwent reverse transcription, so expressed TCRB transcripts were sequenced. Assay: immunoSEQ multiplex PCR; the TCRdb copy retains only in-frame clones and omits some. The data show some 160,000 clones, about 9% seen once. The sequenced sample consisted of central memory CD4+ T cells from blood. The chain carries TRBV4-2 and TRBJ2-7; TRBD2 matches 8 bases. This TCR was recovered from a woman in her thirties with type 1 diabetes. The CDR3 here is CASSHQLAAPYEQYF. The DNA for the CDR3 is TGTGCCAGCAGCCATCAACTAGCGGCCCCCTACGAGCAGTACTTC.